The clone carrying this T cell receptor (beta chain) was seen only a few times. The antigen remains undetermined. CDR3 size: 15 residues. V lost 4 bases, J lost 12 bases, and 22 bases lay in between. Germline CDR1 reads LNHDA; CDR2 reads SQIVND (reference sequence). This sample is part of a study of beta chain features in type 1 diabetes. Study-wide results and limits: At VDJ recombination sites, type 1 diabetes patients had fewer insertions and more deleted nucleotides. Researchers cautioned that cDNA sequencing could over-represent cells with high TCR expression. Patients' naive, central memory and Treg TCRB repertoires seemed closer to one another than those of healthy donors. The study found moderately but significantly shorter TCRB CDR3s in all four CD4+ subsets of Type 1 diabetes patients.

Reverse transcription of all isolated RNA meant that expressed TCRB transcripts were sequenced. The repertoire was sequenced with immunoSEQ multiplex PCR; TCRdb's copy has only in-frame clones and lacks some. The data show some 330,000 clones, roughly 11% seen once. The receptor comes from a woman in her 30s in good health. V usage is TRBV19 and J usage is TRBJ2-1, with D perhaps matching TRBD2 (5 bases). Input material: naive CD4+ T cells from blood. The CDR3: CASSTTSANLGRQFF. The CDR3, as DNA: TGTGCCAGTAGTACAACTAGTGCCAATCTCGGCAGGCAGTTCTTC.